These 11 T cell receptor beta chains originate from one sample sequenced in a study of T-cell reconstitution after alpha-beta-depleted transplantation in children. Unique molecular identifiers were incorporated into the prepared TCRbeta library. A single record per CDR3 protein comes from TCRdb applying MiXCR to the PCR reads. The data show hundreds of thousands of distinct CDR3 sequences, under 20% seen once. Sequenced material: PBMCs, mostly from graft donor cells, taken 360 days after TCRalphabeta/CD19-depleted stem cell transplant. The receptors shown here come from a male patient aged 2-15 years who had a stem cell transplant for acute lymphoblastic leukemia, so the T cells may come from the graft donor.

This clonotype has just a few counts. The rearrangement links TRBV7-6 to TRBJ1-1; 7 bases align to TRBD1. Losses at the gene ends were 5 bases for V and 1 base for J; bases not matched to a gene: 7. Germline V gives CDR1 SGHVS, CDR2 FNYEAQ. The CDR3 has 15 amino acids. The CDR3 region has the DNA TGTGCCAGCAGCCCCAGGACAGGACGGAACACTGAAGCTTTCTTT. As protein: CASSPRTGRNTEAFF.

This clonotype was seen many times. CDR3 sequence (DNA): TGTGCCAGCAGTTACTCGAGCGTACTAGGGAGCAGAAACACCGGGGAGCTGTTTTTT. Translated, it gives CASSYSSVLGSRNTGELFF. The chain employs TRBV6-5 and TRBJ2-2, with a weak D call TRBD2 (5 bases). V was clipped by 0 bases and J by 2 bases, with 19 bases between them. Germline loops: CDR1 MNHEY, CDR2 SVGAGI. The CDR3 contains 19 residues.

The chain joins TRBV10-3 to TRBJ2-1; 9 bases are a match to TRBD2. Germline V CDR1 and CDR2: ENHRY, SYGVKD. The CDR3 has 14 amino acids. J was trimmed by 4 bases and V by 6 bases; bases with no gene match: 4. CDR3 coding DNA: TGTGCCATCAGGGGCGGGGGGGCTTACAATGAGCAGTTCTTC. It yields the protein CAIRGGGAYNEQFF.

CDR3 in DNA: TGCAGTGCTAGTAACAGGGGGCTAGGCCAAGAGACCCAGTACTTC. Translating gives CSASNRGLGQETQYF. The chain carries TRBV20-1 and TRBJ2-5; 9 bases align to TRBD1. After removal of 3 bases from V and 1 base from J, the junction contained 6 bases not matched to a gene. CDR3 size: 15 residues. Germline V gives CDR1 DFQATT, CDR2 SNEGSKA (reference sequence).

The chain joins TRBV7-9 to TRBJ2-3, with D perhaps TRBD1 (5 bases). The CDR3 has 14 amino acids. Germline assignment: CDR1 SEHNR and CDR2 FQNEAQ (reference sequence). The germline V and J ends were trimmed by 5 bases and 1 base, with 10 bases remaining between them. The CDR3 sequence is CASSPGHGTDTQYF. DNA for the CDR3: TGTGCCAGCAGCCCCGGACACGGCACAGATACGCAGTATTTT. The full variable domain, in which reference TRBV7-9 and TRBJ2-3 provide the parts outside the CDR3, is DTGVSQNPRHKITKRGQNVTFRCDPISEHNRLYWYRQTLGQGPEFLTYFQNEAQLEKSRLLSDRFSAERPKGSFSTLEIQRTEQGDSAMYLCASSPGHGTDTQYFGPGTRLTVL.

At least ten counts were recorded for this clonotype. The chain carries TRBV7-8 and TRBJ2-7; 9 nucleotides align to TRBD1. The germline V gene has CDR1 SGHVS and CDR2 FQNEAQ. The CDR3 is made up of 14 amino acids. The V gene end was trimmed by 6 bases and the J gene end by 6 bases; junction bases not matched to a gene: 9. Here the CDR3 DNA reads TGTGCCAGCAGAAACCCGGGACAGGGTTTCGAGCAGTACTTC. This codes for CASRNPGQGFEQYF.

This clonotype was detected only a few times. The genes are TRBV6-5 and TRBJ2-2; D remains unclear. Looked up from germline, CDR1 is MNHEY and CDR2 is SVGAGI. Trimming took 3 bases from V and 5 from J, leaving 7 bases between them. The CDR3 runs 13 residues. DNA for the CDR3: TGTGCCAGCAGTTATACGGGTACCGGGGAGCTGTTTTTT. Translated: CASSYTGTGELFF.

The chain is built from TRBV13 and TRBJ1-1, with D unclear. Trimming stripped 5 bases from V and 5 bases from J, with 12 bases between. Germline V gene data show CDR1 as PRHDT and CDR2 as FYEKMQ (reference sequence). This CDR3 has 13 amino acids. This CDR3 is CASSPSEDTEAFF. The DNA for the CDR3 is TGTGCCAGCAGCCCTTCGGAGGATACTGAAGCTTTCTTT.

Comments on this clonotype: At one boundary the junction diverges from the germline segment, which might be a read error. The V gene is TRBV7-2, the J gene TRBJ2-1, with TRBD2 as a possible D gene (6 bases). The germline V gene encodes CDR1 SGHTA and CDR2 FQGNSA. There are 12 residues in the CDR3. The CDR3 loop reads CASSLAVNEQFF. The CDR3 nucleotides are TGTGCCAGCAGTTTAGCGGTCAATGAGCAGTTCTTC.

This clonotype appeared a few times. The V gene is TRBV12-3 or TRBV12-4, the J gene TRBJ1-3; perhaps TRBD1 as D (5 bases). Trimming took off 4 bases at V and 13 bases at J, with 20 bases between the two ends. This CDR3 region has 14 residues. The CDR3 is CASSWWTGVFGIYF. The CDR3 DNA sequence: TGTGCCAGCAGTTGGTGGACGGGGGTTTTCGGGATATATTTT.

This clonotype showed up just a few times. The chain links TRBV12-3 or TRBV12-4 to TRBJ2-3; 9 bases fit TRBD1. There are 12 residues in the CDR3. The junction had 5 bases not matched to a gene; V was cut back by 5 bases and J by 11 bases. This CDR3 reads CASSGTGREQYF. The CDR3 bases are TGTGCCAGCAGTGGGACAGGGAGAGAGCAGTATTTT.